This T cell receptor (beta chain) was found in a study of beta chain features in type 1 diabetes. Notes on the study in general: Over-representation of high TCR-expressing cells was a possible consequence of cDNA sequencing. Among all four CD4+ subsets, Type 1 diabetes patients had TCRB CDR3s that were moderately but significantly shorter.

V lost 3 bases to trimming and J lost 0 bases, with 12 bases between them. Germline V gene sequence: CDR1 MNHEY, CDR2 SMNVEV (reference sequence). The CDR3 sequence is 15 residues long. This clone was recorded a few times. Its antigen is currently unknown. Expressed TCRB transcripts were sequenced, since all the RNA that had been isolated was reverse transcribed. The assay was immunoSEQ multiplex PCR, and TCRdb's table has in-frame clones only and misses some. In the table there are more than 550,000 clones, over 12% of which are singletons. The rearrangement uses TRBV27 and TRBJ2-7; D gene ambiguous. This receptor was taken from a man aged 18-30 years with type 1 diabetes. Sequencing was done on a sample of naive CD4+ T cells from blood. Written as DNA, the CDR3 is TGTGCCAGCAGTTTCAACACAGTGAGCTCCTACGAGCAGTACTTC. It specifies CASSFNTVSSYEQYF.